Listed here are 14 T cell receptor beta chains from one sample, sequenced in a study of beta chain features in type 1 diabetes. The entirety of the isolated RNA underwent reverse transcription, so expressed TCRB transcripts were sequenced. Repertoires were generated with immunoSEQ multiplex PCR, while TCRdb's copy carries only in-frame clones and drops some. Of hundreds of thousands of clones in the sample, 9.6% were seen once. Material for sequencing was naive CD4+ T cells from blood. The receptors were gathered from a woman between 18 and 29 years old in good health.

V and J are TRBV30 and TRBJ2-7, with D tentatively TRBD1 (5 bases). The CDR3 sequence is 14 residues long. Trimming shortened V by 0 bases and J by 3 bases, and 12 bases separated the two germline ends. Looked up from germline, CDR1 is GTSNPN and CDR2 is SVGIG (reference sequence). Written as DNA, the CDR3 is TGTGCCTGGAGTGTTGCGGACACCGGCTACGAGCAGTACTTC. Translation gives CAWSVADTGYEQYF.

This clone was counted between two and nine times. The chain joins TRBV18 to TRBJ2-2; the D is unclear. Trimming removed 9 bases from V and 1 base from J, with 18 bases in between. This CDR3 is 16 amino acids long. Looked up from germline, CDR1 is KGHSH and CDR2 is LQKENI. As DNA, the CDR3 is TGTGCCAGTACCGCGGCCCGACCGATGAACACCGGGGAGCTGTTTTTT. The encoded protein is CASTAARPMNTGELFF.

The chain carries TRBV28 and TRBJ1-2; D remains unclear. The V and J ends lost 1 base and 0 bases respectively, with 9 bases between them. Germline V gene data show CDR1 as MDHEN and CDR2 as SYDVKM. This CDR3 spans 15 amino acids. DNA of the CDR3: TGTGCCAGCAGTTTATTGTCTCAGACTAACTATGGCTACACCTTC. Translated, it gives CASSLLSQTNYGYTF.

This clone was counted only a few times. The chain carries TRBV19 and TRBJ1-2; TRBD1 aligns across 7 bases. Germline V gene sequence: CDR1 LNHDA, CDR2 SQIVND (reference sequence). The CDR3 totals 14 residues. V dropped 1 base and J dropped 5; count of bases not matched to a gene: 4. The CDR3 DNA sequence: TGTGCCAGTAGTATAGCCGACAGGGCGTATGGCTACACCTTC. This codes for CASSIADRAYGYTF.

This clone appeared a few times. V usage is TRBV19 and J usage is TRBJ1-1; 7 nucleotides align to TRBD1. The CDR3 length is 14 residues. CDR1 is LNHDA, CDR2 SQIVND, per germline (reference sequence). V trimming: 5 bases; J trimming: 5 bases; junction bases outside the gene matches: 8. CDR3 nucleotide sequence: TGTGCCAGTAGTTCGACAGGGTCGGGGACTGAAGCTTTCTTT. Its translation: CASSSTGSGTEAFF.

Only a few counts were recorded for this clone. This chain connects TRBV9 to TRBJ2-3; D might be TRBD1 (5 bases). Per the germline V gene, CDR1 is SGDLS and CDR2 is YYNGEE. The CDR3 contains 16 residues. The ends were cut back, 2 bases at V and 6 bases at J, with 19 bases in the middle. The CDR3: CASSVGPGPPRDTQYF. CDR3 nucleotide sequence: TGTGCCAGCAGCGTGGGGCCGGGTCCCCCGCGGGATACGCAGTATTTT.

The chain links TRBV15 to TRBJ2-7; 10 nucleotides match TRBD1. The V gene's germline CDR1 is LNHNV and CDR2 YYDKDF (reference sequence). The CDR3 sequence is 15 residues long. With 4 bases clipped from V and 4 bases from J, the junction kept 7 bases outside the gene matches. CDR3 residues: CATSKNPGQGYEQYF. DNA for the CDR3: TGTGCCACCAGCAAGAACCCGGGACAGGGGTACGAGCAGTACTTC.

DNA for the CDR3: TGTGCCAGCTCACCCCAGGGTCCTAGGTCCTCCTACAATGAGCAGTTCTTC. It codes for CASSPQGPRSSYNEQFF. The chain carries TRBV18 and TRBJ2-1, with a weak D call TRBD1 (5 bases). Between the trimmed V and J ends, which lost 3 bases and 0 bases, there was a span of 15 bases. Germline-derived CDR1 and CDR2 are KGHSH and LQKENI. This CDR3 region has 17 residues.

In its sample, this clone was seen a few times. This chain joins TRBV6-5 and TRBJ1-1, with a possible D match to TRBD1 (6 bases). Trimming pared 7 bases from V and 0 bases from J, leaving 12 bases between. The germline gives CDR1 MNHEY, CDR2 SVGAGI. The CDR3 sequence is 14 residues long. The CDR3 DNA is TGTGCCAGCATTCCCGACAGGTTGAACACTGAAGCTTTCTTT. Protein product: CASIPDRLNTEAFF.

V and J are TRBV5-1 and TRBJ2-3, with TRBD2 matching over 8 bases. The J segment lost 5 bases and the V segment lost 0 bases, leaving 17 bases of the junction unmatched. The CDR3 runs 19 residues. The germline gives CDR1 SGHRS, CDR2 YFSETQ. The CDR3 protein is CASSLGGLQRGFDGDTQYF. The CDR3 DNA reads as TGCGCCAGCAGCTTGGGAGGGTTACAGCGGGGGTTTGATGGAGATACGCAGTATTTT.

The rearrangement links TRBV30 to TRBJ2-7; the D gene is possibly TRBD2 (6 bases). Trimming removed 2 bases at V and 3 bases at J, with 8 bases between. The CDR3 consists of 12 residues. CDR1 is GTSNPN and CDR2 is SVGIG in the germline V gene (reference sequence). CDR3 in amino acids: CAWSTGVYEQYF. In DNA, the CDR3 is TGTGCCTGGAGTACGGGGGTCTACGAGCAGTACTTC.

This chain connects TRBV5-4 to TRBJ1-2; D not resolved. Germline values: CDR1 SGHNT, CDR2 YYREEE (reference sequence). V gave up 4 bases and J gave up 8 bases, with 18 bases separating them. The CDR3 has 14 amino acids. CDR3 residues: CASSLGGRGVGYTF. CDR3 DNA: TGTGCCAGCAGCCTAGGAGGGCGCGGCGTCGGCTACACCTTC.

The CDR3 is CARGGFGELFF. CDR3 nucleotides: TGTGCCAGGGGGGGATTCGGGGAGCTGTTTTTT. The V call is TRBV2, the J call TRBJ2-2, with a weak D call TRBD2 (6 bases). CDR3 size: 11 residues. Germline V gives CDR1 SNHLY, CDR2 FYNNEI. V shed 9 bases and J shed 7 bases, with 9 bases lying between them.

This rearrangement joins TRBV28 to TRBJ1-2; maybe TRBD1 (6 bases). This CDR3 is built from 13 residues. V was pared by 4 bases and J by 6 bases, with 12 bases between. Germline V gene sequence: CDR1 MDHEN, CDR2 SYDVKM. CDR3 sequence: CASSWGPGNGYTF. The DNA of the CDR3 is TGTGCCAGCAGTTGGGGGCCCGGGAATGGCTACACCTTC.